What follows are 18 T cell receptor beta chains derived from one specimen sequenced in a study of cytomegalovirus exposure and HLA in healthy donors. The repertoire was sequenced with immunoSEQ multiplex PCR; TCRdb's copy has only in-frame clones and lacks some. Of 150,000 to 250,000 clones in the sample, 65% to 90% were seen once. Sequencing input: PBMCs. The receptor set was obtained from a young woman in good health and CMV-seropositive.

The chain links TRBV5-1 to TRBJ2-1, with 7 nucleotides matching TRBD2. The trim removed 4 bases at V and 8 bases at J, leaving 6 bases unmatched. This CDR3 region has 13 residues. Germline V CDR1 and CDR2: SGHRS, YFSETQ. CDR3 residues: CASSPSGRDEQFF. The CDR3 coding sequence is TGCGCCAGCAGCCCTTCGGGGAGGGATGAGCAGTTCTTC.

As DNA, the CDR3 is TGTGCCAGCAGCGTAAGGCAGTTCGGAGGTGAGCAGTTCTTC. Amino acids: CASSVRQFGGEQFF. The chain couples TRBV9 to TRBJ2-1, with D tentatively TRBD2 (5 bases). The germline V gene has CDR1 SGDLS and CDR2 YYNGEE. The CDR3 length is 14 residues. V shed 1 base and J shed 9 bases, with 14 bases lying between them.

The genes are TRBV28 and TRBJ2-7; 8 nucleotides match TRBD1. This CDR3 region has 14 residues. The germline V gene has CDR1 MDHEN and CDR2 SYDVKM. The V and J ends lost 4 bases and 0 bases, in that order; junction bases with no gene match: 2. The chain's CDR3 is CASSSGQGSYEQYF. The CDR3 DNA reads as TGTGCCAGCAGTTCAGGACAGGGCTCCTACGAGCAGTACTTC. The variable domain in full, completed from reference TRBV28 and TRBJ2-7, reads DVKVTQSSRYLVKRTGEKVFLECVQDMDHENMFWYRQDPGLGLRLIYFSYDVKMKEKGDIPEGYSVSREKKERFSLILESASTNQTSMYLCASSSGQGSYEQYFGPGTRLTVT.

The V and J genes are TRBV29-1 and TRBJ2-7; weak D call: TRBD1 (5 bases). Germline V lookup: CDR1 SQVTM, CDR2 ANQGSEA. The V end lost 0 bases, the J end lost 0 bases, and 12 bases lay between the germline ends. The CDR3 has 15 residues. The CDR3 sequence: CSVEEGKGASYEQYF. For the CDR3, the DNA is TGCAGCGTTGAAGAAGGGAAAGGGGCCTCCTACGAGCAGTACTTC.

The gene calls are TRBV28 and TRBJ1-2; D may be TRBD1 (6 bases). V was clipped by 6 bases and J by 6 bases, with 11 bases between them. The CDR3 extends over 12 amino acids. Germline assignment: CDR1 MDHEN and CDR2 SYDVKM. The CDR3 coding sequence is TGTGCCAGCAGGTACAGGGCTAATGGCTACACCTTC. This encodes CASRYRANGYTF.

The V and J genes are TRBV4-2 and TRBJ1-2; D perhaps matches TRBD1 (6 bases). The V end lost 0 bases, the J end lost 8 bases, and 13 bases lay between the germline ends. Germline CDR1 reads LGHNA; CDR2 reads YNFKEQ. The CDR3 loop spans 14 amino acids. The CDR3 protein is CASSQEDSGRGYTF. The DNA of the CDR3 is TGTGCCAGCAGCCAAGAGGACAGCGGACGGGGCTACACCTTC.

CDR3 sequence: CASSYTGPGGYTF. The CDR3 nucleotides read TGTGCCAGCAGCTACACAGGGCCAGGTGGCTACACCTTC. The chain uses TRBV7-2 and TRBJ1-2; D perhaps matches TRBD1 (6 bases). The CDR3 runs 13 residues. Trimming stripped 4 bases from V and 7 bases from J, with 13 bases between. CDR1 SGHTA and CDR2 FQGNSA come from the germline V gene.

This sequence joins TRBV5-6 and TRBJ2-1, with a possible D match to TRBD2 (5 bases). Germline values: CDR1 SGHDT, CDR2 YYEEEE. CDR3 length: 15 amino acids. V gave up 2 bases and J gave up 1 base, with 10 bases separating them. The CDR3 DNA reads as TGTGCCAGCAGCTTCGGTACGGGGTCCTACAATGAGCAGTTCTTC. Translated, it gives CASSFGTGSYNEQFF.

The sample holds one count of this clone. The chain recombines TRBV20-1 with TRBJ1-2; 7 nucleotides agree with TRBD1. V lost 8 bases, J lost 7 bases, and 7 bases stayed unmatched. Germline V gene lookup returns CDR1 DFQATT and CDR2 SNEGSKA (reference sequence). The CDR3 runs 11 residues. The CDR3 coding sequence is TGCAGTCAGAGGGGGCGCGGTGGCTACACCTTC. Translation gives CSQRGRGGYTF.

The chain links TRBV27 to TRBJ1-3; perhaps TRBD1 as D (6 bases). The CDR3 runs 18 residues. Trimming shortened V by 2 bases and J by 0 bases, and 17 bases separated the two germline ends. Germline loops: CDR1 MNHEY, CDR2 SMNVEV (reference sequence). The CDR3 DNA reads as TGTGCCAGCAGTTTAGGTGGTCAAAGGGGGTTCTCTGGAAACACCATATATTTT. It yields the protein CASSLGGQRGFSGNTIYF.

V is TRBV19 and J is TRBJ2-7; 7 bases fit TRBD1. With V trimmed by 6 bases and J by 2 bases, 7 bases remained unmatched. The length of the CDR3 is 14 residues. Germline V gene data show CDR1 as LNHDA and CDR2 as SQIVND (reference sequence). The CDR3 DNA reads as TGTGCCAGTAGAGACAGGGAGAAACCCTACGAGCAGTACTTC. Its protein is CASRDREKPYEQYF.

The genes are TRBV5-6 and TRBJ2-4; a weak D match, TRBD2 (5 bases). The CDR3 is made up of 13 amino acids. In germline, CDR1 is SGHDT, CDR2 YYEEEE. Trimming left V 1 base short and J 15 bases short, with 17 bases between. The CDR3 DNA is TGTGCCAGCAGCTTGATGGACTCCCCCCGATGGTACTTC. As protein: CASSLMDSPRWYF. The variable domain in full, with the rest retrieved from reference TRBV5-6 and TRBJ2-4, is DAGVTQSPTHLIKTRGQQVTLRCSPKSGHDTVSWYQQALGQGPQFIFQYYEEEERQRGNFPDRFSGHQFPNYSSELNVNALLLGDSALYLCASSLMDSPRWYFGAGTRLSVL.

This clone was counted a single time. The gene calls are TRBV29-1 and TRBJ2-2; 8 nucleotides match TRBD1. From germline, CDR1 is SQVTM and CDR2 ANQGSEA. J was trimmed by 6 bases and V by 5 bases; bases with no gene match: 8. The CDR3 runs 14 residues. CDR3 loop: CSVSGQVRAGELFF. CDR3 bases: TGCAGCGTTTCGGGACAGGTTAGGGCCGGGGAGCTGTTTTTT.

V and J are TRBV6-5 and TRBJ1-5; D call uncertain. V lost 6 bases and J 3 bases, leaving 9 bases between the germline ends. Per germline, CDR1 MNHEY and CDR2 SVGAGI. The CDR3 is 13 amino acids. This CDR3 is CASSRVVNQPQHF. The CDR3 DNA is TGTGCCAGCAGCCGGGTCGTCAATCAGCCCCAGCATTTT.

The V gene is TRBV7-6, the J gene TRBJ2-2; 7 bases are shared with TRBD1. The CDR3 covers 16 residues. Germline loops: CDR1 SGHVS, CDR2 FNYEAQ. Trimming took 5 bases from V and 7 from J; bases not matched to a gene: 13. The CDR3, as DNA: TGTGCCAGCAGCCCGGCGGCAAGGGGGCGCGGCGGGGAGCTGTTTTTT. It yields the protein CASSPAARGRGGELFF.

In this sample, this clone turned up a few times. The rearrangement links TRBV6-5 to TRBJ2-2; 7 bases agree with TRBD1. The V gene end was trimmed by 5 bases and the J gene end by 3 bases; junction bases not matched to a gene: 3. The CDR3 covers 14 residues. In germline, CDR1 is MNHEY, CDR2 SVGAGI. The CDR3 DNA follows: TGTGCCAGCAGTAAGGACAGGTACACCGGGGAGCTGTTTTTT. Translation gives CASSKDRYTGELFF.

The chain uses TRBV7-9 and TRBJ2-1; D may be TRBD2 (5 bases). CDR1 is SEHNR and CDR2 is FQNEAQ in the germline V gene (reference sequence). The CDR3 covers 12 residues. V lost 6 bases, J lost 8 bases, and 11 bases lay in between. The CDR3 here is CASSYLADEQFF. The CDR3 bases are TGTGCCAGCAGTTACCTAGCCGATGAGCAGTTCTTC.

The gene calls are TRBV5-1 and TRBJ2-2; TRBD2 agrees at 9 bases. After removal of 3 bases from V and 2 bases from J, the junction contained 5 bases not matched to a gene. Germline V gene data show CDR1 as SGHRS and CDR2 as YFSETQ. This CDR3 has 16 residues. The CDR3 DNA sequence: TGCGCCAGCAGCTCGCTAGCGGGGCGCAACACCGGGGAGCTGTTTTTT. Residues: CASSSLAGRNTGELFF.